This record covers a single T cell receptor beta chain. Its cognate antigen is unknown. Genomic DNA belonging to each subset was distributed in equal measure over several immunoSEQ plates. Method: immunoSEQ multiplex PCR; TCRdb's copy keeps in-frame clones and lacks some. The table has some 2 million clones, around 95% seen once. V was shortened by 0 bases and J by 7 bases, with 14 bases between the two germline ends. Germline CDR1 is LGHNA and CDR2 is YSLEER. The length of the CDR3 is 15 residues. The sample is drawn from a study of shared clonotypes between healthy human individuals. Study-wide results and caveats: At large depth, rarefaction still showed sorted-subset sequencing to be incomplete. The study drew on few donors, limiting represented genetic and exposure-history diversity.

The chain is built from TRBV4-3 and TRBJ2-3, with D tentatively TRBD1 (6 bases). The sample taken for sequencing was naive CD4+ T cells sorted from blood. Stated subset: CD45RA+ positively selected. The receptor was isolated from a man younger than 30 in good health. CDR3 coding DNA: TGCGCCAGCAGCCAAGAGGGGGCTAGTGGAAATACGCAGTATTTT. This encodes CASSQEGASGNTQYF.